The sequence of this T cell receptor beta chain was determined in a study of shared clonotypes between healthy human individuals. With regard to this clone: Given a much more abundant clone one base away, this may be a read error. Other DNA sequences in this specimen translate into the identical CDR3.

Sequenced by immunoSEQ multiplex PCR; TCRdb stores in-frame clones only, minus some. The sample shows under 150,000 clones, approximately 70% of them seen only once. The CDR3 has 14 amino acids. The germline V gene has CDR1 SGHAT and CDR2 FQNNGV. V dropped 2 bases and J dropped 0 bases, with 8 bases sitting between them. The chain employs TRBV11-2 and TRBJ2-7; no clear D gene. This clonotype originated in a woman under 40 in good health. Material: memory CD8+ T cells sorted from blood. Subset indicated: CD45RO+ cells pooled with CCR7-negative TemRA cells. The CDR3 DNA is TGTGCCAGCAGCTTACAGCGCGACTCCTACGAGCAGTACTTC. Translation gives CASSLQRDSYEQYF.